Listed below are T cell receptor beta chains from one sample, sequenced in a study of blood T cell repertoires in COVID-19. Produced via immunoSEQ multiplex PCR; TCRdb's table is partial and in-frame only. Of just over 95,000 clones in the sample, 90% were seen once. The sample taken for sequencing was peripheral blood. These receptors came from a man in his fifties or sixties with acute or convalescent COVID-19. Each CDR3 is given with its conserved first and last residue. D genes are given only for firm matches. Size is stated for part of the rows, as once, few or many counts, or as a class when the clone is expanded.

j_call v_call clone_size d_call cdr3_aa cdr3_nt
TRBJ2-7 TRBV23-1 - TRBD1 CASSQSIYDRGHYEQYF TGCGCCAGCAGTCAATCGATCTATGACAGGGGGCACTACGAGCAGTACTTC
TRBJ2-7 TRBV27 - TRBD2 CASRGSGRAYEQYF TGTGCCAGCAGAGGGAGCGGGAGGGCCTACGAGCAGTACTTC
TRBJ1-1 TRBV21-1 - - CASSKGGGDEAFF TGTGCCAGCAGCAAAGGGGGAGGGGATGAAGCTTTCTTT
TRBJ1-4 TRBV5-1 once - CASNLGGLKANEKLFF TGCGCCAGCAACTTGGGGGGCCTTAAGGCTAATGAAAAACTGTTTTTT
TRBJ1-6 TRBV5-4 - - CASSLSERDSPLHF TGTGCCAGCAGCTTGTCTGAGAGGGATTCACCCCTCCACTTT
TRBJ1-5 TRBV18 - - CASSPATGYSNQPQHF TGTGCCAGCTCACCGGCGACAGGTTATAGCAATCAGCCCCAGCATTTT
TRBJ2-1 TRBV2 - - CASSGVGELGNEQFF TGTGCCAGCAGTGGGGTGGGAGAGCTAGGAAATGAGCAGTTCTTC
TRBJ1-2 TRBV5-1 few - CASSVEDYGYTF TGCGCCAGCAGCGTCGAGGACTATGGCTACACCTTC
TRBJ1-1 TRBV7-8 medium-sized - CASSLVRGYEAFF TGTGCCAGCAGCTTAGTACGGGGTTATGAAGCTTTCTTT
TRBJ2-2 TRBV5-1 - - CASSQQGNTGELFF TGCGCCAGCAGCCAACAGGGGAACACCGGGGAGCTGTTTTTT
TRBJ2-7 TRBV9 - - CASSGNPRVTYEQYF TGTGCCAGCAGCGGAAACCCCAGGGTTACCTACGAGCAGTACTTC
TRBJ2-5 TRBV29-1 - TRBD1 CSPSQGFQGDF TGCAGCCCTTCACAGGGTTTTCAGGGGGACTTC
TRBJ1-1 TRBV5-1 few - CASSDRMNTEAFF TGCGCCAGCAGCGACAGGATGAACACTGAAGCTTTCTTT
TRBJ2-7 TRBV5-5 - TRBD2 CASSLVSGSYEQYF TGTGCCAGCAGCTTGGTTAGCGGGAGCTACGAGCAGTACTTC
TRBJ1-1 TRBV5-1 - - CASSSYQGNTEAFF TGCGCCAGCAGCTCTTATCAGGGGAACACTGAAGCTTTCTTT
TRBJ1-5 TRBV5-1 - TRBD1 CASSPGTGNQPQHF TGCGCCAGCAGCCCCGGGACAGGGAATCAGCCCCAGCATTTT
TRBJ2-7 TRBV4-1 - - CASSQATQGHEQYF TGCGCCAGCAGCCAAGCGACCCAGGGTCACGAGCAGTACTTC
TRBJ2-3 TRBV4-1 - TRBD1 CASSQGDRGQDTQYF TGCGCCAGCAGCCAAGGAGACAGGGGGCAAGATACGCAGTATTTT
TRBJ2-1 TRBV11-2 - TRBD2 CASSFEGGPLGEQFF TGTGCCAGCAGCTTTGAGGGAGGGCCGCTTGGTGAGCAGTTCTTC
TRBJ1-2 TRBV18 - - CASSPGAIGYGYTF TGTGCCAGCTCACCAGGAGCAATTGGGTATGGCTACACCTTC
TRBJ1-4 TRBV15 - - CASRRGNEKLFF TGTGCTAGCCGCCGGGGGAATGAAAAACTGTTTTTT
TRBJ1-5 TRBV19 - - CASSITPSTGNQPQHF TGTGCCAGTAGTATAACGCCCAGCACAGGGAATCAGCCCCAGCATTTT